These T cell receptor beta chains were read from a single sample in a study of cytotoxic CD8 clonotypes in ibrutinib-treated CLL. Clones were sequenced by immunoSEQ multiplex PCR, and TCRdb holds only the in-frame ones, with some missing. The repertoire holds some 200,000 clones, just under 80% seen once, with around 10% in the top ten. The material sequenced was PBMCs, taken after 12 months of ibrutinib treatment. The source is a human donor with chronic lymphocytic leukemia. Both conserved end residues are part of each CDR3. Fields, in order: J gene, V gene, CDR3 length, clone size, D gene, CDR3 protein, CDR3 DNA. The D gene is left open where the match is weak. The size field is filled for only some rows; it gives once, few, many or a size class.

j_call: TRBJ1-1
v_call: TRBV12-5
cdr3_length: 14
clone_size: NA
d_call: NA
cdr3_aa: CASCPGTPTTEAFF
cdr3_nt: TGTGCTAGTTGTCCCGGGACACCCACCACTGAAGCTTTCTTT

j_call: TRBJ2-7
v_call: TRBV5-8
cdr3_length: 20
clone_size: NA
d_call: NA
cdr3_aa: CASSDRAAAILRRPTYEQYF
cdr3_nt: TGTGCCAGCAGTGACCGGGCGGCCGCGATTCTTCGGAGGCCTACCTACGAGCAGTACTTC

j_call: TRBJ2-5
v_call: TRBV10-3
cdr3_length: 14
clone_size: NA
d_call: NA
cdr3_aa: CAISVLGAQETQYF
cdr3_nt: TGTGCCATCAGTGTTTTAGGGGCACAAGAGACCCAGTACTTC

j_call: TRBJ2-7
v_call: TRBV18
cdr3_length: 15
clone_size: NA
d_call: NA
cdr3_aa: CASSLSDRNSYEQYF
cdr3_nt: TGTGCCAGCTCCCTTTCGGACAGAAACTCCTACGAGCAGTACTTC

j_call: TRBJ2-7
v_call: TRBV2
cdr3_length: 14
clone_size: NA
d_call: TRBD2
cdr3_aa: CASSPSGGAYEQYF
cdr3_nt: TGTGCCAGCAGCCCCAGCGGGGGGGCCTACGAGCAGTACTTC

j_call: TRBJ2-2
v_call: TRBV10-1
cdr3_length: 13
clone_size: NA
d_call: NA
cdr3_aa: CASSELLVGELFF
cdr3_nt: TGCGCCAGCAGTGAGCTCCTGGTCGGGGAGCTGTTTTTT

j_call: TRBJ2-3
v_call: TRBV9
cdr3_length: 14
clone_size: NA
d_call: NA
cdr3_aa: CASSPLGDTDTQYF
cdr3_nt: TGTGCCAGCAGCCCCCTGGGGGACACAGATACGCAGTATTTT

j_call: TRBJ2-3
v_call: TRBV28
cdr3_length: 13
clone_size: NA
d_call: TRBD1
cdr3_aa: CASGGQPTDTQYF
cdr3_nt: TGTGCCAGCGGGGGACAGCCCACAGATACGCAGTATTTT

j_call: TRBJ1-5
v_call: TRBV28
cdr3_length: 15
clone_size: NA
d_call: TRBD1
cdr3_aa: CASSGPGQGNQPQHF
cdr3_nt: TGTGCCAGCAGTGGTCCGGGACAGGGTAATCAGCCCCAGCATTTT

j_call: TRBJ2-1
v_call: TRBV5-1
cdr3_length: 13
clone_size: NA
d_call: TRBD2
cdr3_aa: CASRWTSEMEQFF
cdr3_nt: TGCGCCAGCAGATGGACTAGCGAGATGGAGCAGTTCTTC

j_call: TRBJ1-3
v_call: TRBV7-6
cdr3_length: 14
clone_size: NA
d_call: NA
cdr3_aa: CASSLQDSGNTIYF
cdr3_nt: TGTGCCAGCAGCTTGCAAGACTCTGGAAACACCATATATTTT

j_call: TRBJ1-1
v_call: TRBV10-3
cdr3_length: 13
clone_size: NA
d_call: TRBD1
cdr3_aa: CATGQGVNTEAFF
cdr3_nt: TGTGCCACCGGCCAGGGGGTGAACACTGAAGCTTTCTTT

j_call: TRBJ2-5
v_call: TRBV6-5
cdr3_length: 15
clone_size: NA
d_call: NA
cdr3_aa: CASSYGSGLQETQYF
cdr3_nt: TGTGCCAGCAGTTACGGTTCGGGACTTCAAGAGACCCAGTACTTC

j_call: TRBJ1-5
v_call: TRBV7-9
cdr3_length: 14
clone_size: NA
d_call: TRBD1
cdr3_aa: CASSRTGGNQPQHF
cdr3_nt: TGTGCCAGCAGCAGGACAGGGGGTAATCAGCCCCAGCATTTT

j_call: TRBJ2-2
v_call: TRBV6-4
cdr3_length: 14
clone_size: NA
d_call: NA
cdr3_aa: CASSVGIGTGELFF
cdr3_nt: TGTGCCAGCAGTGTAGGGATCGGCACCGGGGAGCTGTTTTTT

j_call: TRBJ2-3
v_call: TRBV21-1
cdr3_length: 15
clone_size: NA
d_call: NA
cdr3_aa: CASSKAGHSTDTQYF
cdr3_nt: TGTGCCAGCAGCAAAGCTGGCCACAGCACAGATACGCAGTATTTT

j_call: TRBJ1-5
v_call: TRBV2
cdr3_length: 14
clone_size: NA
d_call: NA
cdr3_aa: CASSGGGSNQPQHF
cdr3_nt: TGTGCCAGCAGTGGCGGTGGCAGCAATCAGCCCCAGCATTTT

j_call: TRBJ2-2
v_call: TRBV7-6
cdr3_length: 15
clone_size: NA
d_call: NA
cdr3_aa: CASSARDTPVGELFF
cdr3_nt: TGTGCCAGCAGCGCCCGGGACACGCCTGTCGGGGAGCTGTTTTTT

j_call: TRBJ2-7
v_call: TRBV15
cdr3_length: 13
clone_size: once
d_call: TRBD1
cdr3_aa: CATSQDRVREQYF
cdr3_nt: TGTGCCACCAGCCAGGACAGGGTGAGGGAGCAGTACTTC

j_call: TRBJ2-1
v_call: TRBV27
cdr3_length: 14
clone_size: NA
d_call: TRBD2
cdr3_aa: CASGGDGTYNEQFF
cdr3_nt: TGTGCCAGCGGGGGGGACGGCACCTACAATGAGCAGTTCTTC

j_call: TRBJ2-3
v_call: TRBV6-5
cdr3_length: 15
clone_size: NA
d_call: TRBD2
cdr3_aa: CASSGTSGGTDTQYF
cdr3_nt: TGTGCCAGCAGTGGGACTAGCGGGGGGACAGATACGCAGTATTTT

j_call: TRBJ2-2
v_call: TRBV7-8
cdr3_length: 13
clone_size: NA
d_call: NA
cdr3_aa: CASSLVGHGELFF
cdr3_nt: TGTGCCAGCAGCTTAGTGGGCCACGGGGAGCTGTTTTTT

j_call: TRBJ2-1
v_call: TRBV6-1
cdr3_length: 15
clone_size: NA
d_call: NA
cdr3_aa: CASSEAPTSYNEQFF
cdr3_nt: TGTGCCAGCAGTGAAGCGCCGACTAGTTACAATGAGCAGTTCTTC

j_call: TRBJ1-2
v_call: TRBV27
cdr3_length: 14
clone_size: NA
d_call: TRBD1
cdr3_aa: CASSPGQGNYGYTF
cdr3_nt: TGTGCCAGCAGTCCGGGACAGGGGAACTATGGCTACACCTTC

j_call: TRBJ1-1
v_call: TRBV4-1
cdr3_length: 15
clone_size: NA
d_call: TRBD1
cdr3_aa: CASSQPRTGNTEAFF
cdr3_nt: TGCGCCAGCAGCCAACCCCGGACAGGAAACACTGAAGCTTTCTTT

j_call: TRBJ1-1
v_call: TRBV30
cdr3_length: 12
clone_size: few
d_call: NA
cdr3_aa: CAWSVGGAEAFF
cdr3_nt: TGTGCCTGGAGTGTCGGAGGGGCTGAAGCTTTCTTT

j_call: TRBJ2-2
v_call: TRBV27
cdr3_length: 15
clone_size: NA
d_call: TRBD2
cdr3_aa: CASSLGGWVAGELFF
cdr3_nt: TGTGCCAGCAGTTTGGGAGGGTGGGTCGCCGGGGAGCTGTTTTTT

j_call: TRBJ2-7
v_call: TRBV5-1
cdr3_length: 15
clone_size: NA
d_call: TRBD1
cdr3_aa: CASTPSAGGTYEQYF
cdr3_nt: TGCGCCAGCACTCCTTCTGCAGGGGGCACTTACGAGCAGTACTTC

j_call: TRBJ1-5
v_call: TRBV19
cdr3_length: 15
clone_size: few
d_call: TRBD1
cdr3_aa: CASIEAATGTQPQHF
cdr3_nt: TGTGCCAGTATCGAAGCAGCGACAGGGACTCAGCCCCAGCATTTT

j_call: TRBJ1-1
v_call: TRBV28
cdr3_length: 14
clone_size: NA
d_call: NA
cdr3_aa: CASSSQARGGRAFF
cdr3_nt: TGTGCCAGCAGTTCACAGGCCCGCGGCGGTCGTGCTTTCTTT

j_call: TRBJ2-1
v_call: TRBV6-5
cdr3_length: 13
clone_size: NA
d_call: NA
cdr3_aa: CASSYSERNEQFF
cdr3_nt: TGTGCCAGCAGTTACTCGGAGCGCAATGAGCAGTTCTTC

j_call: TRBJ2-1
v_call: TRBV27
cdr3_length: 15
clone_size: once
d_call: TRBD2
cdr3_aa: CASSPPSGYYNEQFF
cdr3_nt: TGTGCCAGCAGTCCCCCTAGCGGCTATTACAATGAGCAGTTCTTC

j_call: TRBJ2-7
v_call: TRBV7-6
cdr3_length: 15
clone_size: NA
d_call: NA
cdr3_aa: CASSLGQEGTYEQYF
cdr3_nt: TGTGCCAGCAGCTTAGGCCAGGAGGGCACCTACGAGCAGTACTTC

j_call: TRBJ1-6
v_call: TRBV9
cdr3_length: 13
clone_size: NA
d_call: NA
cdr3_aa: CASSGGDNSPLHF
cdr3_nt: TGTGCCAGCAGCGGAGGGGATAATTCACCCCTCCACTTT

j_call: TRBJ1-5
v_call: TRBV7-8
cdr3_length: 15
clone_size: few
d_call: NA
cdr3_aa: CASSLVSQGGQPQHF
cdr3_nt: TGTGCCAGCAGCTTAGTTTCACAGGGTGGTCAGCCCCAGCATTTT

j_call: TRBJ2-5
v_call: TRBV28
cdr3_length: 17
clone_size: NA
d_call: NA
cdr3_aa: CASSLPSTSLLRETQYF
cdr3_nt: TGTGCCAGCAGTCTCCCATCGACCTCACTACTGCGGGAGACCCAGTACTTC

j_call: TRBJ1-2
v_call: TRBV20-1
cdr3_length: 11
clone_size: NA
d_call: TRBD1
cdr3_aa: CSVPTGGGYTF
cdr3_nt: TGCAGTGTTCCGACAGGGGGTGGCTACACCTTC

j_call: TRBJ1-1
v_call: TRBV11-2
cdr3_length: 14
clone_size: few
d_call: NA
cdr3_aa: CASSLDVQVGEAFF
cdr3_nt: TGTGCCAGCAGCTTAGATGTCCAGGTAGGGGAAGCTTTCTTT

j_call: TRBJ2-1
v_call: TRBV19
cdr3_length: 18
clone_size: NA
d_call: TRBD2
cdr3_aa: CASRGGLAGRRSYNEQFF
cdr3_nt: TGTGCCAGTAGGGGGGGACTAGCGGGGCGACGGTCCTACAATGAGCAGTTCTTC

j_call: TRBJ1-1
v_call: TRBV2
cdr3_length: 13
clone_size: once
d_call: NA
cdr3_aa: CASSVRGNGEAFF
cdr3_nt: TGTGCCAGCAGTGTTAGGGGGAATGGTGAAGCTTTCTTT

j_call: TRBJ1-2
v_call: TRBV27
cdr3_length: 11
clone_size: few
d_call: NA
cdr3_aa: CASSPGDGYTF
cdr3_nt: TGTGCCAGCAGCCCAGGGGATGGCTACACCTTC

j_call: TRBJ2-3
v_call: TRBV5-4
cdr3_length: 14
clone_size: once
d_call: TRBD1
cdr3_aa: CASSEKQGADTQYF
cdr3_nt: TGTGCCAGCAGCGAAAAACAGGGGGCTGATACGCAGTATTTT